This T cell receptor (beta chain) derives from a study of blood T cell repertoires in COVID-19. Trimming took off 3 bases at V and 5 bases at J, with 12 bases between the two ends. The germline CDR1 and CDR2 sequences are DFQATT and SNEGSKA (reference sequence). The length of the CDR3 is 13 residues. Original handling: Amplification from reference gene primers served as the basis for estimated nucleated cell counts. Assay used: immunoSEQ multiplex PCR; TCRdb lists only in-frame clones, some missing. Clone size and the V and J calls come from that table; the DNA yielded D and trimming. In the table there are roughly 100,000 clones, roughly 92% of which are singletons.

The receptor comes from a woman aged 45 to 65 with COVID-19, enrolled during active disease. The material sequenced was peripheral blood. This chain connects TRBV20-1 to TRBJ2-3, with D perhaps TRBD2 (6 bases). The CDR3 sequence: CSASSPTRDTQYF. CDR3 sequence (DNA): TGCAGTGCTAGTAGCCCGACTAGAGATACGCAGTATTTT.